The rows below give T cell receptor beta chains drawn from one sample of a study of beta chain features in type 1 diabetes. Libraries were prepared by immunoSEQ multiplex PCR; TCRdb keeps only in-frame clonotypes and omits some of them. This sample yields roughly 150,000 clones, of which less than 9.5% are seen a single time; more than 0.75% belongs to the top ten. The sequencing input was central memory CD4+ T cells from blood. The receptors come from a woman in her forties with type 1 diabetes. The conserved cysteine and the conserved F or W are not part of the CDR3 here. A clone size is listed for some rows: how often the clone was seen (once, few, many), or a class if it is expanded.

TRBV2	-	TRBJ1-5	ASSQDRGGNQPQH
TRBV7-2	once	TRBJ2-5	ASSLPGTQY
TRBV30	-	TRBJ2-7	AWSVPLTTYEQY
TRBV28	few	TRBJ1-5	ASSFISPISNQPQH
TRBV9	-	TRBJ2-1	ASSVAGDNEQF
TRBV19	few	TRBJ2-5	ASKSRGGETQY
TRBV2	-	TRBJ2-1	ASSRAGGIDEQF
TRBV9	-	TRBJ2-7	ASSVVGGTEQY
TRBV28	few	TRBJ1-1	ASSLQTGRNTEAF
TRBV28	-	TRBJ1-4	ASILTSTGGNEKLF
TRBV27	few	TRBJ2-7	ASSLKGDSYEQY
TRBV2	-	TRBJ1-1	ASRRQGEGTEAF
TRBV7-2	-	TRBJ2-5	ASSLGARRGETQY